The text below deals with one TCR beta chain. Primers: 60 Vbeta forward and 13 Jbeta reverse. Profiled with immunoSEQ multiplex PCR; TCRdb holds only in-frame clones, not every one. The table records some 190,000 clones, roughly 75% of them present only once. Donors were nominally healthy when sampled, though unrecorded immune exposures were likely. This entry comes from a study of cytomegalovirus exposure and HLA in healthy donors. V gave up 2 bases and J gave up 1 base, with 7 bases separating them. CDR3 length: 14 residues. Germline V lookup: CDR1 SGHTS, CDR2 YDEGEE. The sequenced material came from PBMCs. The sequence came from a young woman in good health and CMV-seronegative. The V call is TRBV5-8, the J call TRBJ1-5, with D unresolved. This chain's CDR3 is CASSFMGSNQPQHF. The CDR3 nucleotides are TGTGCCAGCAGCTTTATGGGCAGCAATCAGCCCCAGCATTTT.